This TCR beta chain was sequenced during a study of long-term antiretroviral therapy in people with HIV. Sequencing relied on immunoSEQ assay v3.0, run at survey level. Clones were sequenced by immunoSEQ multiplex PCR, and TCRdb holds only the in-frame ones, with some missing. The sample includes under 20,000 clones, roughly 77% seen only once; the top ten take more than 7.5%. Study-level findings and limits: The clones with expansion before ART were dominant in the repertoire at all time points.

The United States was where all participants with HIV were treated. Prior to DNA extraction, the samples held about 0.9-11 million cryopreserved PBMC. Trimming stripped 5 bases from V and 2 bases from J, with 9 bases between. CDR3 length: 13 amino acids. CDR1 SGHRS and CDR2 YFSETQ come from the germline V gene. As regards this clone: Antigen unknown.

This TCR came from a young man with HIV. V gene TRBV5-1 combines with J gene TRBJ2-3; the D gene is possibly TRBD1 (6 bases). The sequencing here drew on unsorted PBMCs, taken 0.3 years after starting antiretroviral therapy. Written as DNA, the CDR3 is TGCGCCAGCAGAGACAGGTTCACAGATACGCAGTATTTT. Encoded protein: CASRDRFTDTQYF.